One and the same sample provided the 30 T cell receptor beta chains below, sequenced in a study of T cells expressing NK-cell markers. Following a re-call of the 5' RACE reads, TCRdb has one entry per CDR3 protein and lacks DNA. This sample contains 500,000 to 700,000 distinct CDR3 sequences. The sequenced sample was blood T cells: a sorted CD56 or NKG2C T cell subset, CD4+ or CD8+ T cells, or bulk PBMC T cells (not recorded which). The receptor source for this set is a man between 18 and 29 years old in good health.

V and J are TRBV7-2 and TRBJ2-1; as DNA is missing, the TRBD2 call by TCRdb cannot be tested. Germline assignment: CDR1 SGHTA and CDR2 FQGNSA. This CDR3 spans 15 amino acids. The chain's CDR3 is CASSLVLAEGNEQFF.

The V and J genes are TRBV2 and TRBJ2-7; absent DNA, TCRdb's TRBD2 call cannot be checked. Germline CDR1 SNHLY, CDR2 FYNNEI. The CDR3 has 20 amino acids. The CDR3 protein is CASRWQAGTSGRTPAYEQYF.

The chain couples TRBV7-9 to TRBJ2-7. The CDR3 is made up of 15 amino acids. Germline loops: CDR1 SEHNR, CDR2 FQNEAQ (reference sequence). The CDR3 reads CASSPFVAGAYEQYF.

This chain uses TRBV9 with TRBJ1-6; TCRdb selects TRBD1, and the lack of DNA leaves this call unchecked. CDR3 length: 17 residues. Germline V gene data show CDR1 as SGDLS and CDR2 as YYNGEE. The CDR3 region is CASSLSRGGIDNSPLHF.

V usage is TRBV5-5 and J usage is TRBJ2-2; TCRdb's D gene call, TRBD1, goes unchecked for lack of DNA. Germline V gene sequence: CDR1 SGHKS, CDR2 YYEKEE (reference sequence). The CDR3 spans 13 residues. CDR3 region: CASSITGAGELFF.

V is TRBV10-2 and J is TRBJ2-6. The CDR3 runs 14 residues. Germline V CDR1 and CDR2: WSHSY, SAAADI. Here the CDR3 reads CASSGVSGANVLTF.

The J gene is TRBJ2-1, the V gene TRBV7-9; without DNA, the TCRdb call of TRBD2 cannot be checked. The CDR3 runs to 16 residues. Per germline, CDR1 SEHNR and CDR2 FQNEAQ (reference sequence). This CDR3 is CASSLKQGLAADEQFF. The complete variable domain, with remaining parts taken from reference TRBV7-9 and TRBJ2-1, reads DTGVSQNPRHKITKRGQNVTFRCDPISEHNRLYWYRQTLGQGPEFLTYFQNEAQLEKSRLLSDRFSAERPKGSFSTLEIQRTEQGDSAMYLCASSLKQGLAADEQFFGPGTRLTVL.

The rearrangement uses TRBV7-8 and TRBJ1-3. Germline loops: CDR1 SGHVS, CDR2 FQNEAQ. The CDR3 extends over 15 amino acids. CDR3: CASSLAGQAGNTIYF.

The chain uses TRBV20-1 and TRBJ1-6; the TCRdb call, TRBD1, lacks DNA for checking. The length of the CDR3 is 14 residues. Germline V gene sequence: CDR1 DFQATT, CDR2 SNEGSKA (reference sequence). CDR3 in amino acids: CSARVAQGAAPLHF.

V usage is TRBV27 and J usage is TRBJ2-7; TCRdb picks TRBD1, but there is no DNA to check that call. Germline-derived CDR1 and CDR2 are MNHEY and SMNVEV (reference sequence). This CDR3 comprises 15 residues. The CDR3 loop reads CASSLYYGGSYEQYF.

The V call is TRBV6-2 or TRBV6-3, the J call TRBJ1-2; the TCRdb D gene call, TRBD1, has no DNA to confirm it. CDR1 is MNHEY, CDR2 SVGEGT, per germline. The CDR3 loop spans 15 amino acids. CDR3 sequence reads: CASRPRGHPNYGYTF.

The V and J genes are TRBV5-6 and TRBJ2-3; TCRdb's D gene call, TRBD2, goes unchecked for lack of DNA. From germline, CDR1 is SGHDT and CDR2 YYEEEE. This CDR3 is 16 amino acids long. This CDR3 reads CASSAKLAGVPDTQYF.

The rearrangement links TRBV27 to TRBJ1-5; TCRdb indicates TRBD1, and absent DNA this call remains unverified. Germline CDR1 is MNHEY and CDR2 is SMNVEV (reference sequence). CDR3 length equals 11 residues. CDR3 in amino acids: CASGSGGAQHF.

The V gene is TRBV28, the J gene TRBJ2-2; lacking DNA, the TRBD1 call made by TCRdb goes unchecked. The CDR3 loop spans 13 amino acids. The germline gives CDR1 MDHEN, CDR2 SYDVKM. The CDR3: CASSLRATVELFF. The full variable domain, rest sourced from reference TRBV28 and TRBJ2-2, is DVKVTQSSRYLVKRTGEKVFLECVQDMDHENMFWYRQDPGLGLRLIYFSYDVKMKEKGDIPEGYSVSREKKERFSLILESASTNQTSMYLCASSLRATVELFFGEGSRLTVL.

V usage is TRBV4-1 and J usage is TRBJ2-3; no DNA is available, so the TRBD1 call from TCRdb remains unchecked. Germline V gene lookup returns CDR1 MGHRA and CDR2 YSYEKL. CDR3 length: 17 amino acids. The CDR3 protein is CASSQVLGGLSTDTQYF.

This chain links TRBV7-2 with TRBJ2-1; TCRdb's D call, TRBD1, is unchecked because there is no DNA. There are 14 residues in the CDR3. Per germline, CDR1 SGHTA and CDR2 FQGNSA. The CDR3 is CASSYRQGANEQFF.

V usage is TRBV6-2 or TRBV6-3 and J usage is TRBJ2-5. Germline CDR1 and CDR2: MNHEY and SVGEGT. CDR3 length equals 19 residues. The CDR3 here is CASSYSSIAGTREQETQYF.

V and J are TRBV14 and TRBJ2-3; TCRdb's D call, TRBD1, is unchecked because there is no DNA. The germline CDR1 and CDR2 sequences are SGHDN and FVKESK. This CDR3 is built from 17 residues. This CDR3 reads CASSLGQEFPSTNTQYF.

This sequence joins TRBV20-1 and TRBJ2-5; the D call from TCRdb, TRBD2, cannot be confirmed without DNA. Germline assignment: CDR1 DFQATT and CDR2 SNEGSKA (reference sequence). The CDR3 sequence is 17 residues long. CDR3 loop: CSASPRRLAGGQETQYF.

The genes are TRBV7-8 and TRBJ2-7; TCRdb's D gene call, TRBD1, goes unchecked for lack of DNA. The CDR3 has 17 residues. In germline, CDR1 is SGHVS, CDR2 FQNEAQ. CDR3 residues: CASSSGWTGTGAGEQYF. Looking up the rest from reference TRBV7-8 and TRBJ2-7 gives the full variable domain: GAGVSQSPRYKVAKRGQDVALRCDPISGHVSLFWYQQALGQGPEFLTYFQNEAQLDKSGLPSDRFFAERPEGSVSTLKIQRTQQEDSAVYLCASSSGWTGTGAGEQYFGPGTRLTVT.

The rearrangement links TRBV12-3 or TRBV12-4 to TRBJ2-3; absent DNA, TCRdb's TRBD2 call cannot be checked. The CDR3 sequence is 15 residues long. The CDR3 sequence: CASSTTSGRVNTQYF.

The V and J genes are TRBV6-5 and TRBJ1-4; the D call of TRBD1 rests on TCRdb alone, since no DNA is present to check it. CDR1 and CDR2 (germline): MNHEY, SVGAGI. The CDR3 spans 16 residues. The CDR3 sequence is CASSYSGTGVNEKLFF.

This rearrangement joins TRBV29-1 to TRBJ2-1; no DNA is available, so the TRBD2 call from TCRdb remains unchecked. CDR3 length equals 14 residues. CDR1 and CDR2 (germline): SQVTM, ANQGSEA. The CDR3 loop reads CSVRTSGVNNEQFF.

The J gene is TRBJ1-2, the V gene TRBV11-2; TCRdb designates TRBD1, a call that cannot be tested without DNA. The CDR3 has 18 amino acids. Germline V gene lookup returns CDR1 SGHAT and CDR2 FQNNGV. CDR3 region: CASSLVLGGAGWGDGYTF.

J is TRBJ2-1 and V is TRBV3-1. Germline CDR1 is LGHDT and CDR2 is YNNKEL (reference sequence). This CDR3 contains 13 residues. The CDR3 reads CASSQQPYNEQFF.

The gene calls are TRBV28 and TRBJ2-3; TCRdb indicates TRBD2, and absent DNA this call remains unverified. This CDR3 region has 14 residues. CDR1 is MDHEN, CDR2 SYDVKM, per germline. CDR3 protein: CASSLSGTGNTQYF.

The chain links TRBV5-1 to TRBJ2-1; without DNA, the TCRdb call of TRBD1 cannot be checked. The CDR3 extends over 16 amino acids. CDR1 SGHRS and CDR2 YFSETQ come from the germline V gene. CDR3 in amino acids: CASSLRGGHSYNEQFF.

The genes are TRBV4-2 and TRBJ2-4. This CDR3 region has 13 residues. Germline V CDR1 and CDR2: LGHNA, YNFKEQ. CDR3: CASSQDISASTYF.

The CDR3 loop is CASSPRLGAQPQHF. J is TRBJ1-5 and V is TRBV5-1; TCRdb proposes TRBD1, but this gene call is untestable without DNA. Germline V CDR1 and CDR2: SGHRS, YFSETQ. The CDR3 consists of 14 residues. Looking up the rest from reference TRBV5-1 and TRBJ1-5 gives the full variable domain: KAGVTQTPRYLIKTRGQQVTLSCSPISGHRSVSWYQQTPGQGLQFLFEYFSETQRNKGNFPGRFSGRQFSNSRSEMNVSTLELGDSALYLCASSPRLGAQPQHFGDGTRLSIL.

The J gene is TRBJ1-6, the V gene TRBV6-1; TCRdb proposes TRBD1, but this gene call is untestable without DNA. Germline assignment: CDR1 MNHNS and CDR2 SASEGT. This CDR3 comprises 15 residues. This chain's CDR3 is CASSPGTTGNSPLHF.